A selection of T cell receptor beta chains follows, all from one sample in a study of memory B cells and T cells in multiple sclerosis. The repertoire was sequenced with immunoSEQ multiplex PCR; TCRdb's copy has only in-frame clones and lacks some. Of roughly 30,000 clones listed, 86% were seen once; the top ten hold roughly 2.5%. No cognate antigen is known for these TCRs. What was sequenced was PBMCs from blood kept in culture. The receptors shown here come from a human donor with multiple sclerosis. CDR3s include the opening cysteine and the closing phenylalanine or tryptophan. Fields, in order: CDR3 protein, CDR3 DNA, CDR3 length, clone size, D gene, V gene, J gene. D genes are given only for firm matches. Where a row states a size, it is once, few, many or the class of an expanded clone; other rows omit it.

CDR3: CASSVDRVQETQYF
DNA: TGTGCCAGCAGCGTGGACAGAGTCCAAGAGACCCAGTACTTC
length: 14
size: NA
D: NA
V: TRBV25-1
J: TRBJ2-5

CDR3: CASSFGRGATYEQYF
DNA: TGTGCCAGCAGTTTCGGGCGAGGTGCCACCTACGAGCAGTACTTC
length: 15
size: NA
D: NA
V: TRBV28
J: TRBJ2-7

CDR3: CASSLGRGPYEQYF
DNA: TGTGCCAGCAGCTTAGGGAGGGGTCCCTACGAGCAGTACTTC
length: 14
size: NA
D: TRBD2
V: TRBV7-3
J: TRBJ2-7

CDR3: CASSSRTGGNEKLFF
DNA: TGTGCCAGCAGTTCCAGGACAGGGGGTAATGAAAAACTGTTTTTT
length: 15
size: NA
D: TRBD1
V: TRBV28
J: TRBJ1-4

CDR3: CASSTSGAGADTQYF
DNA: TGCGCCAGCTCGACTAGCGGGGCGGGGGCAGATACGCAGTATTTT
length: 15
size: NA
D: TRBD2
V: TRBV5-1
J: TRBJ2-3

CDR3: CASSQGVRDTTSGTPYNEQFF
DNA: TGTGCCAGCAGCCAAGGAGTTAGGGACACCACTAGCGGGACCCCCTACAATGAGCAGTTCTTC
length: 21
size: NA
D: TRBD2
V: TRBV14
J: TRBJ2-1

CDR3: CATLQENTEAFF
DNA: TGTGCCACCCTTCAGGAAAACACTGAAGCTTTCTTT
length: 12
size: NA
D: NA
V: TRBV2
J: TRBJ1-1

CDR3: CASSVAQGESPLHF
DNA: TGTGCCAGCAGTGTTGCCCAGGGGGAATCACCCCTCCACTTT
length: 14
size: NA
D: TRBD1
V: TRBV6-1
J: TRBJ1-6

CDR3: CASSYSSGTSSIEQYF
DNA: TGTGCCAGCAGTTACTCCTCCGGGACTAGCAGTATCGAGCAGTACTTC
length: 16
size: NA
D: TRBD2
V: TRBV6-5
J: TRBJ2-7

CDR3: CASSLEGQGWLGYTF
DNA: TGCGCCAGCAGCTTGGAAGGACAGGGTTGGCTCGGCTACACCTTC
length: 15
size: few
D: TRBD1
V: TRBV5-1
J: TRBJ1-2

CDR3: CASSINRGPLDNQPQHF
DNA: TGTGCCAGTAGTATTAATAGGGGGCCATTAGACAATCAGCCCCAGCATTTT
length: 17
size: NA
D: TRBD1
V: TRBV19
J: TRBJ1-5

CDR3: CASGLPGLAGSNEQFF
DNA: TGTGCCAGCGGCTTGCCCGGACTAGCGGGTTCCAATGAGCAGTTCTTC
length: 16
size: once
D: TRBD2
V: TRBV5-4
J: TRBJ2-1

CDR3: CATSRDTGLGFNYGYTF
DNA: TGTGCCACCAGCAGAGATACGGGTTTGGGCTTTAATTATGGCTACACCTTC
length: 17
size: NA
D: NA
V: TRBV15
J: TRBJ1-2

CDR3: CASSQRPGTATREGNQPQHF
DNA: TGTGCCAGCAGCCAAAGGCCCGGGACAGCCACGAGGGAGGGCAATCAGCCCCAGCATTTT
length: 20
size: NA
D: TRBD1
V: TRBV14
J: TRBJ1-5

CDR3: CASSPGLAGYNEQFF
DNA: TGCGCCAGCAGCCCTGGACTAGCGGGATACAATGAGCAGTTCTTC
length: 15
size: NA
D: TRBD2
V: TRBV5-1
J: TRBJ2-1

CDR3: CASGSPPGGNRETQYF
DNA: TGTGCTAGTGGTTCCCCGCCCGGAGGGAATCGCGAGACCCAGTACTTC
length: 16
size: NA
D: NA
V: TRBV12-5
J: TRBJ2-5

CDR3: CASSLPRPGGSEKLFF
DNA: TGTGCCAGCAGCTTACCGAGACCAGGAGGGAGTGAAAAACTGTTTTTT
length: 16
size: NA
D: NA
V: TRBV11-2
J: TRBJ1-4

CDR3: CASSFIGGSNEKLFF
DNA: TGTGCCAGCAGTTTTATTGGGGGCTCTAATGAAAAACTGTTTTTT
length: 15
size: NA
D: NA
V: TRBV28
J: TRBJ1-4

CDR3: CAIPAGGAGPF
DNA: TGCGCCATACCCGCCGGGGGTGCAGGGCCCTTT
length: 11
size: NA
D: NA
V: TRBV10-1
J: TRBJ2-3

CDR3: CASSYPKLADGYTF
DNA: TGTGCCAGCAGTTACCCCAAGCTGGCCGATGGCTACACCTTC
length: 14
size: NA
D: NA
V: TRBV6-5
J: TRBJ1-2

CDR3: CASSPLPSGSQNTEAFF
DNA: TGTGCCAGCTCACCATTACCCAGCGGAAGTCAGAACACTGAAGCTTTCTTT
length: 17
size: NA
D: NA
V: TRBV18
J: TRBJ1-1

CDR3: CASRGTTGGRNEQFF
DNA: TGTGCCAGTAGGGGAACGACAGGGGGCCGTAATGAGCAGTTCTTC
length: 15
size: NA
D: TRBD1
V: TRBV19
J: TRBJ2-1

CDR3: CASSSGGVTLYEQYF
DNA: TGTGCCAGCAGTTCGGGAGGGGTCACGCTGTACGAGCAGTACTTC
length: 15
size: once
D: TRBD2
V: TRBV27
J: TRBJ2-7

CDR3: CASSHGRGTGGRNEQFF
DNA: TGCGCCAGCAGCCATGGACGCGGGACAGGGGGTAGGAATGAGCAGTTCTTC
length: 17
size: NA
D: TRBD1
V: TRBV4-1
J: TRBJ2-1

CDR3: CASSAFGRVNTGELFF
DNA: TGCGCCAGCAGCGCGTTCGGCAGAGTAAACACCGGGGAGCTGTTTTTT
length: 16
size: once
D: NA
V: TRBV5-1
J: TRBJ2-2

CDR3: CASRPRGTSVSYEQYF
DNA: TGTGCCAGCAGACCCCGCGGGACTAGCGTTTCCTACGAGCAGTACTTC
length: 16
size: NA
D: TRBD2
V: TRBV2
J: TRBJ2-7

CDR3: CSMGLAEKNTFTDTQYF
DNA: TGCAGCATGGGACTAGCGGAGAAAAACACCTTCACAGATACGCAGTATTTT
length: 17
size: NA
D: TRBD2
V: TRBV29-1
J: TRBJ2-3

CDR3: CASSVAGGSSYEQYF
DNA: TGTGCCAGCAGCGTAGCGGGAGGTTCCTCTTACGAGCAGTACTTC
length: 15
size: NA
D: TRBD2
V: TRBV9
J: TRBJ2-7

CDR3: CASSFGARGPTDTQYF
DNA: TGTGCCAGCAGCTTCGGGGCCAGGGGACCTACAGATACGCAGTATTTT
length: 16
size: NA
D: NA
V: TRBV5-4
J: TRBJ2-3

CDR3: CASRYPRGLGYGYTF
DNA: TGTGCCAGCAGATATCCTCGGGGGCTGGGCTATGGCTACACCTTC
length: 15
size: NA
D: NA
V: TRBV28
J: TRBJ1-2

CDR3: CASRRGGSGTYEQYF
DNA: TGTGCCAGCAGACGAGGGGGCAGCGGTACATACGAGCAGTACTTC
length: 15
size: NA
D: TRBD1
V: TRBV27
J: TRBJ2-7

CDR3: CAISERTGNEQYF
DNA: TGTGCCATCAGTGAACGGACAGGGAACGAGCAGTACTTC
length: 13
size: NA
D: TRBD1
V: TRBV10-3
J: TRBJ2-7

CDR3: CASSIGRTGVNTEAFF
DNA: TGTGCCAGTAGTATAGGTCGGACAGGGGTGAACACTGAAGCTTTCTTT
length: 16
size: NA
D: TRBD1
V: TRBV19
J: TRBJ1-1

CDR3: CASSPPAGSSGNTIYF
DNA: TGTGCCAGCTCACCACCGGCAGGGAGCTCTGGAAACACCATATATTTT
length: 16
size: NA
D: NA
V: TRBV18
J: TRBJ1-3

CDR3: CAWSVGSGSGIQYF
DNA: TGTGCCTGGAGTGTAGGCTCCGGCAGTGGTATCCAGTACTTC
length: 14
size: NA
D: NA
V: TRBV30
J: TRBJ2-5

CDR3: CASSEAGKGSAEAFF
DNA: TGTGCCAGCAGTGAAGCGGGTAAGGGGAGCGCAGAAGCTTTCTTT
length: 15
size: few
D: NA
V: TRBV6-1
J: TRBJ1-1

CDR3: CASSSLAGGIYEQYF
DNA: TGTGCCAGCAGTTCGCTAGCGGGAGGGATCTACGAGCAGTACTTC
length: 15
size: NA
D: TRBD2
V: TRBV7-6
J: TRBJ2-7

CDR3: CASSPDETQYF
DNA: TGTGCCAGCTCACCGGATGAGACCCAGTACTTC
length: 11
size: NA
D: NA
V: TRBV18
J: TRBJ2-5

CDR3: CASSVDPPGNTIYF
DNA: TGTGCCAGCAGCGTAGATCCTCCTGGAAACACCATATATTTT
length: 14
size: NA
D: NA
V: TRBV9
J: TRBJ1-3

CDR3: CASSPRGTYRYNEQFF
DNA: TGTGCCAGCAGCCCTAGGGGGACGTACCGATACAATGAGCAGTTCTTC
length: 16
size: NA
D: NA
V: TRBV5-4
J: TRBJ2-1

CDR3: CASGLGGHQETQYF
DNA: TGTGCTAGTGGTTTGGGGGGGCACCAAGAGACCCAGTACTTC
length: 14
size: NA
D: NA
V: TRBV12-5
J: TRBJ2-5

CDR3: CASRLTGVGGTNNQPQHF
DNA: TGTGCCAGCAGATTGACAGGGGTAGGGGGGACCAATAATCAGCCCCAGCATTTT
length: 18
size: NA
D: TRBD1
V: TRBV27
J: TRBJ1-5

CDR3: CASSSFSNTEAFF
DNA: TGTGCCAGCAGCTCATTTTCGAACACTGAAGCTTTCTTT
length: 13
size: NA
D: NA
V: TRBV7-8
J: TRBJ1-1

CDR3: CASSETGNSGNTIYF
DNA: TGCGCCAGCAGTGAGACGGGAAACTCTGGAAACACCATATATTTT
length: 15
size: NA
D: NA
V: TRBV10-2
J: TRBJ1-3

CDR3: CASSTGTEIYGYTF
DNA: TGTGCCAGCAGTACTGGGACAGAGATCTATGGCTACACCTTC
length: 14
size: NA
D: TRBD1
V: TRBV2
J: TRBJ1-2

CDR3: CAGRVAGELFF
DNA: TGTGCCGGCAGGGTGGCCGGGGAGCTGTTTTTT
length: 11
size: NA
D: NA
V: TRBV21-1
J: TRBJ2-2

CDR3: CASSDFEKLFF
DNA: TGTGCCAGCAGTGACTTTGAAAAACTGTTTTTT
length: 11
size: NA
D: NA
V: TRBV2
J: TRBJ1-4